One sample yielded the 4 T cell receptor beta chains listed below, sequenced in a study of T-cell reconstitution after alpha-beta-depleted transplantation in children. Researchers prepared the TCRbeta library using unique molecular identifiers, the study reports. TCRdb fed the PCR reads into MiXCR, producing one record per CDR3 protein. The sample has some 200,000 distinct CDR3 sequences; about 8.2% are singletons. The material sequenced was PBMCs, mostly from graft donor cells, taken 360 days after TCRalphabeta/CD19-depleted stem cell transplant. Receptors were obtained from a male patient aged 2 to 9 who had a stem cell transplant for acute myeloid leukemia, so the T cells may come from the graft donor.

This clonotype was seen a handful of times. V is TRBV7-6 and J is TRBJ2-1; possible D gene TRBD1, 6 bases. Germline assignment: CDR1 SGHVS and CDR2 FNYEAQ. V dropped 5 bases and J dropped 3 bases, with 14 bases sitting between them. This CDR3 contains 15 residues. This CDR3 is CASSVSRGDYNEQFF. Here the CDR3 DNA reads TGTGCCAGCAGCGTATCCAGGGGCGACTACAATGAGCAGTTCTTC.

This chain connects TRBV27 to TRBJ1-2; D unclear. Trimming took 0 bases from V and 4 from J, leaving 15 bases between them. CDR1 is MNHEY and CDR2 is SMNVEV in the germline V gene (reference sequence). This CDR3 has 16 residues. In DNA form, the CDR3 reads TGTGCCAGCAGTTTATCAAGGCAGGTTTCGCTCTATGGCTACACCTTC. Its translation is CASSLSRQVSLYGYTF.

In this sample, this clonotype turned up many times. The chain joins TRBV6-5 to TRBJ2-3, with a weak D call TRBD2 (6 bases). Trimming removed 2 bases from V and 2 bases from J, with 11 bases in between. In germline, CDR1 is MNHEY, CDR2 SVGAGI. There are 15 residues in the CDR3. CDR3 sequence: CASSYARDFTDTQYF. Written as DNA, the CDR3 is TGTGCCAGCAGTTACGCCAGGGACTTCACAGATACGCAGTATTTT.

The rearrangement joins TRBV5-1 to TRBJ2-1; 7 bases are shared with TRBD2. V gave up 2 bases and J gave up 5 bases; unmatched junction bases: 13. From germline, CDR1 is SGHRS and CDR2 YFSETQ. This CDR3 contains 17 residues. This CDR3 reads CASSFSSIAGLDNEQFF. The CDR3 coding sequence is TGCGCCAGCAGCTTCAGCTCTATAGCGGGTCTCGACAATGAGCAGTTCTTC.